Presented here are 9 T cell receptor beta chains from one specimen sequenced in a study of vaccination effects on CD4 cells after COVID-19. These receptors' targets are unknown. Data came from immunoSEQ multiplex PCR; TCRdb stores just in-frame clones and leaves some out. The sample shows approximately 37,000 clones, more than 65% of them seen only once. The culture ran for approximately 10 days before CD4+ T cells were isolated. Two doses of either BNT162b2 or mRNA-1273 were given to each participant. The sample was CD4+ T cells from PBMCs cultured without peptide, taken after COVID-19 vaccination. Receptor source: a human donor who received a COVID-19 vaccine.

The CDR3 DNA reads as TGTGCCAGCAGCCAAGGGCTCCAGGGGGCCCGGGGCGGTCAGCCCCAGCATTTT. Translating it yields CASSQGLQGARGGQPQHF. V and J are TRBV3-1 (or the pseudogene TRBV3-2) and TRBJ1-5; 8 bases line up with TRBD1. The CDR3 has 18 amino acids. Trimming cost V 1 base and J 6 bases; bases outside gene matches: 14. The germline V gene encodes CDR1 LGHDT and CDR2 YNNKEL (reference sequence).

This clone was observed a handful of times. V usage is TRBV2 and J usage is TRBJ1-2, with D uncertain. The germline CDR1 and CDR2 sequences are SNHLY and FYNNEI. The V end lost 8 bases, the J end lost 4 bases, and 11 bases lay between the germline ends. The CDR3 contains 12 residues. The DNA of the CDR3 is TGTGCCAGCGATCCAAGTGGCTATGGCTACACCTTC. Residues: CASDPSGYGYTF. Combining the CDR3 with reference TRBV2 and TRBJ1-2 gives the whole variable domain EPEVTQTPSHQVTQMGQEVILRCVPISNHLYFYWYRQILGQKVEFLVSFYNNEISEKSEIFDDQFSVERPDGSNFTLKIRSTKLEDSAMYFCASDPSGYGYTFGSGTRLTVV.

The genes are TRBV20-1 and TRBJ2-7; D is ambiguous. In germline, CDR1 is DFQATT, CDR2 SNEGSKA (reference sequence). Trimming took off 2 bases at V and 3 bases at J, with 5 bases between the two ends. This CDR3 region has 11 residues. The CDR3 here is CSARQNYEQYF. Written as DNA, the CDR3 is TGCAGTGCTAGACAGAACTACGAGCAGTACTTC.

The rearrangement uses TRBV19 and TRBJ1-2; TRBD1 matches at 7 bases. J lost 8 bases, V lost 3 bases, and 15 bases had no gene match. The germline V gene has CDR1 LNHDA and CDR2 SQIVND (reference sequence). This CDR3 region has 16 residues. CDR3 loop: CASSMRTGGLGNGYTF. The CDR3 coding sequence is TGTGCCAGTAGTATGCGGACAGGTGGGCTCGGGAACGGCTACACCTTC.

The CDR3 nucleotides are TGTGCCAGCAGCCTCGGCGGCTACGAGCAGTACTTC. It codes for CASSLGGYEQYF. The rearrangement uses TRBV3-1 (or the pseudogene TRBV3-2) and TRBJ2-7, with no clear D. The V gene's germline CDR1 is LGHDT and CDR2 YNNKEL (reference sequence). Trimming removed 4 bases from V and 3 bases from J, with 7 bases in between. The CDR3 loop spans 12 amino acids.

The chain combines TRBV6-5 with TRBJ1-2; TRBD1 might be the D (6 bases). CDR1 MNHEY and CDR2 SVGAGI come from the germline V gene. The CDR3 has 12 amino acids. The V end lost 6 bases, the J end lost 5 bases, and 10 bases lay between the germline ends. The DNA of the CDR3 is TGTGCCAGCAGGACTCAGGGGTATGGCTACACCTTC. It yields the protein CASRTQGYGYTF.

The V gene is TRBV14, the J gene TRBJ2-7; D not resolved. The CDR3 spans 13 residues. Trimming took off 1 base at V and 4 bases at J, with 8 bases between the two ends. The germline gives CDR1 SGHDN, CDR2 FVKESK. The CDR3 reads CASSQVYGYEQYF. The CDR3 nucleotides read TGTGCCAGCAGCCAAGTATACGGATACGAGCAGTACTTC.

This clone counts as medium-sized. The rearrangement uses TRBV12-3 or TRBV12-4 and TRBJ1-1; unclear D gene. This CDR3 comprises 12 residues. V lost 3 bases, J lost 1 base, and 3 bases lay in between. CDR3 in amino acids: CASSFWNTEAFF. CDR3 DNA: TGTGCCAGCAGTTTTTGGAACACTGAAGCTTTCTTT.

The chain couples TRBV6-5 to TRBJ1-6; D might be TRBD1 (5 bases). V shed 10 bases and J shed 8 bases, with 12 bases lying between them. Germline assignment: CDR1 MNHEY and CDR2 SVGAGI. The length of the CDR3 is 12 residues. In DNA form, the CDR3 reads TGTGCCACACGGGACGGAGATTCACCCCTCCACTTT. Amino acid sequence: CATRDGDSPLHF.